A single sample gave rise to the 25 T cell receptor beta chains below, sequenced in a study of CXCR3-negative and CXCR3-positive naive CD8 T cells. UMI labels and 5' RACE were used to prepare the TRB cDNA libraries. TCRdb derives one entry per CDR3 protein from the 5' RACE reads, leaving out DNA. The sample holds 49,000 or so distinct CDR3 sequences. No antigen has been identified for these receptors. Whole-study findings and limits: Naive CXCR3-positive cells had TRB CDR3s more hydrophobic than those of CXCR3-negative naive cells.

The material sequenced was naive CXCR3+ CD8+ T cells from blood. This sample's subset: CD45RO-CCR7+CD27+CD95- naive CD8+ T cells expressing CXCR3 (TNR3+). The receptor set was obtained from a human donor in good health. Some clones in this sample may be carry-over from other donors' samples.

The chain recombines TRBV28 with TRBJ2-2; TCRdb calls TRBD1, which cannot be checked without DNA. Germline assignment: CDR1 MDHEN and CDR2 SYDVKM. The CDR3 runs 13 residues. The CDR3 sequence is CASSPGSTGELFF. The entire variable domain, with the rest obtained from reference TRBV28 and TRBJ2-2, is as follows: DVKVTQSSRYLVKRTGEKVFLECVQDMDHENMFWYRQDPGLGLRLIYFSYDVKMKEKGDIPEGYSVSREKKERFSLILESASTNQTSMYLCASSPGSTGELFFGEGSRLTVL.

The chain is built from TRBV29-1 and TRBJ2-3; TCRdb lists TRBD1, though no DNA is available to test this call. The CDR3 has 16 amino acids. Germline V gives CDR1 SQVTM, CDR2 ANQGSEA. The CDR3 reads CSVDKILQGGTDTQYF.

The chain carries TRBV7-2 and TRBJ2-7; TCRdb calls TRBD1, which cannot be checked without DNA. This CDR3 has 15 amino acids. Germline V lookup: CDR1 SGHTA, CDR2 FQGNSA. CDR3 region: CASSFYQGDSYEQYF.

This sequence joins TRBV3-1 and TRBJ2-6; the D gene TCRdb calls, TRBD2, cannot be checked with no DNA. This CDR3 has 17 amino acids. CDR1 LGHDT and CDR2 YNNKEL come from the germline V gene (reference sequence). Here the CDR3 reads CASSQGTSSSGANVLTF.

This chain links TRBV27 with TRBJ2-7; the D call from TCRdb, TRBD1, cannot be confirmed without DNA. The CDR3 is 13 residues long. The germline V gene encodes CDR1 MNHEY and CDR2 SMNVEV (reference sequence). CDR3 amino acids: CASSLRGGYEQYF.

The chain carries TRBV4-3 and TRBJ1-2. The germline CDR1 and CDR2 sequences are LGHNA and YSLEER. The CDR3 contains 15 residues. This CDR3 reads CASSQDGRGDYGYTF.

J is TRBJ2-5 and V is TRBV14; TCRdb calls TRBD2, which cannot be checked without DNA. This CDR3 comprises 17 residues. The V gene's germline CDR1 is SGHDN and CDR2 FVKESK. This CDR3 is CASSQEGPLRRGETQYF. The complete variable domain, with remaining parts taken from reference TRBV14 and TRBJ2-5, reads EAGVTQFPSHSVIEKGQTVTLRCDPISGHDNLYWYRRVMGKEIKFLLHFVKESKQDESGMPNNRFLAERTGGTYSTLKVQPAELEDSGVYFCASSQEGPLRRGETQYFGPGTRLLVL.

V usage is TRBV6-6 and J usage is TRBJ1-2; TCRdb returns TRBD1, unconfirmable since there is no DNA. CDR1 and CDR2 (germline): MNHNY, SVGAGI (reference sequence). This CDR3 has 17 amino acids. Here the CDR3 reads CASRNRDRAVENYGYTF.

The chain recombines TRBV28 with TRBJ2-1; TCRdb calls TRBD2, which cannot be checked without DNA. This CDR3 spans 15 amino acids. Germline values: CDR1 MDHEN, CDR2 SYDVKM. The CDR3 reads CASGLAGEPYNEQFF. The full variable domain, completed using reference TRBV28 and TRBJ2-1, is DVKVTQSSRYLVKRTGEKVFLECVQDMDHENMFWYRQDPGLGLRLIYFSYDVKMKEKGDIPEGYSVSREKKERFSLILESASTNQTSMYLCASGLAGEPYNEQFFGPGTRLTVL.

The chain recombines TRBV29-1 with TRBJ1-2; TCRdb calls TRBD1, which cannot be checked without DNA. The CDR3 has 14 residues. Per germline, CDR1 SQVTM and CDR2 ANQGSEA. This chain's CDR3 is CSVPRRGQNYGYTF.

The rearrangement uses TRBV4-3 and TRBJ1-1; without DNA, the TCRdb call of TRBD1 cannot be checked. The CDR3 is 11 residues long. The V gene's germline CDR1 is LGHNA and CDR2 YSLEER. The CDR3 protein is CASRKGTEAFF.

The chain's CDR3 is CSVEDQHYNEQFF. The chain links TRBV29-1 to TRBJ2-1. CDR3 length: 13 residues. Germline V lookup: CDR1 SQVTM, CDR2 ANQGSEA.

V gene TRBV10-3 combines with J gene TRBJ2-3; TCRdb's D call of TRBD2 is untestable without DNA. The germline CDR1 and CDR2 sequences are ENHRY and SYGVKD. This CDR3 has 16 amino acids. CDR3 region: CAISESLSESTDMQYF.

This rearrangement joins TRBV5-1 to TRBJ2-5; TCRdb's D gene call, TRBD1, goes unchecked for lack of DNA. Germline V gives CDR1 SGHRS, CDR2 YFSETQ. The CDR3 length is 16 residues. The CDR3: CASSSGTGGVQETQYF.

The rearrangement links TRBV28 to TRBJ2-4. The CDR3 is 13 amino acids. Germline lookup yields CDR1 MDHEN and CDR2 SYDVKM. CDR3 protein: CASSLAGRNIQYF.

The chain has TRBV5-1 and TRBJ2-7; the TCRdb call, TRBD1, lacks DNA for checking. Germline V CDR1 and CDR2: SGHRS, YFSETQ. CDR3 length: 14 residues. This chain's CDR3 is CASSFGQIPYEQYF.

This chain uses TRBV2 with TRBJ2-7; TCRdb picks TRBD2, but there is no DNA to check that call. The CDR3 contains 14 residues. In germline, CDR1 is SNHLY, CDR2 FYNNEI. This CDR3 reads CASSVEVRSYEQYF.

CDR3 region: CASSQNRVPGYTF. The rearrangement joins TRBV14 to TRBJ1-2. The length of the CDR3 is 13 residues. Germline CDR1 reads SGHDN; CDR2 reads FVKESK. Full variable domain (remainder filled in from reference TRBV14 and TRBJ1-2): EAGVTQFPSHSVIEKGQTVTLRCDPISGHDNLYWYRRVMGKEIKFLLHFVKESKQDESGMPNNRFLAERTGGTYSTLKVQPAELEDSGVYFCASSQNRVPGYTFGSGTRLTVV.

The rearrangement joins TRBV6-5 to TRBJ2-3; there is no DNA to check the TCRdb D call of TRBD1. CDR3 length: 16 amino acids. Germline CDR1 and CDR2: MNHEY and SVGAGI. CDR3 sequence: CASSYLGGAETDTQYF.

The chain links TRBV27 to TRBJ1-1; the TCRdb call, TRBD1, lacks DNA for checking. CDR3 length: 15 residues. Germline CDR1 MNHEY, CDR2 SMNVEV (reference sequence). The CDR3 is CASSTPRMGGTEAFF.

This rearrangement joins TRBV6-5 to TRBJ2-3; the D call from TCRdb, TRBD1, cannot be confirmed without DNA. Per the germline V gene, CDR1 is MNHEY and CDR2 is SVGAGI. CDR3 length: 15 residues. This CDR3 reads CASSYIGGAGDTQYF.

This chain connects TRBV7-9 to TRBJ2-2; TCRdb designates TRBD2, a call that cannot be tested without DNA. Germline V gene data show CDR1 as SEHNR and CDR2 as FQNEAQ (reference sequence). This CDR3 spans 14 amino acids. The CDR3 here is CASSGGGTTGELFF. Looking up the rest from reference TRBV7-9 and TRBJ2-2 gives the full variable domain: DTGVSQNPRHKITKRGQNVTFRCDPISEHNRLYWYRQTLGQGPEFLTYFQNEAQLEKSRLLSDRFSAERPKGSFSTLEIQRTEQGDSAMYLCASSGGGTTGELFFGEGSRLTVL.

V is TRBV6-2 or TRBV6-3 and J is TRBJ2-7. Germline CDR1 reads MNHEY; CDR2 reads SVGEGT. The CDR3 is made up of 12 amino acids. The CDR3 sequence is CASSYLDYEQYF.

V and J are TRBV5-8 and TRBJ2-3; TCRdb lists TRBD1, though no DNA is available to test this call. Germline loops: CDR1 SGHTS, CDR2 YDEGEE. CDR3 size: 14 residues. CDR3 residues: CASSLGQGADTQYF.

The chain combines TRBV14 with TRBJ2-2; TCRdb gives TRBD1 as the D gene, but with no DNA this cannot be confirmed. Germline lookup yields CDR1 SGHDN and CDR2 FVKESK. This CDR3 contains 16 residues. The CDR3 is CASSQDGWGNTGELFF.